This T cell receptor (beta chain) is drawn from a study of CD8 T cells in ankylosing spondylitis (dated by TCRdb to 2015 to 2018). Some background on the complete study: The study profiled T cell receptor beta repertoires in healthy donors and ankylosing spondylitis patients to find disease-linked TCR variants. Peripheral blood was sampled, and synovial fluid was additionally collected from ankylosing spondylitis patients. The full study cohort was made up of about two dozen ankylosing spondylitis patients and 95 to 130 healthy donors.

Points the paper makes about the study in general: Significant enrichment of the disease-linked clones was reported in matched synovial fluid samples from ankylosing spondylitis patients. A TCR beta motif of several highly homologous amino acid variants appeared characteristic of blood from ankylosing spondylitis patients. The disease-linked clones had a CD8+ phenotype and were found at relatively low frequencies in peripheral blood. Some motif variants were previously reported in synovial fluid and blood of reactive arthritis patients, suggesting common disease-initiation mechanisms.

This clonotype was seen ten or more times. Its specific antigen is unknown. No base-level quality is on record; no much larger clone is a single base apart. The sample was run on an Illumina HiSeq 2500. Quantitative 5'-RACE with molecular barcodes was used to prepare TCR beta libraries. The authors processed their data as follows. A new computational method, built on a probabilistic model of VDJ rearrangement, was used to identify disease-linked TCR variants. TCRdb redid the processing of the public reads, applying fastp at Q25 and MiXCR, and retained in-frame beta chains. Each record represents a unique CDR3 protein, reported with the most common genes and DNA among its rows. What appears here as the V and J calls and clone size reflects TCRdb's work, not the paper's. The table for this sample lists about 540,000 distinct CDR3 sequences; about 13% of them were counted only once. The leading ten clones occupy nearly 7% of the sample.

Reading from cysteine to phenylalanine, the CDR3 counts 11 amino acids. Of all the DNA, just the CDR3 is kept, 33 bases in frame from base 1. In the germline V gene (reference sequence), CDR1 corresponds to SEHNR and CDR2 to FQNEAQ. Deletion took 5 bases off V and 5 bases off J, with a span of 7 bases between the germline ends. The chain is made from TRBV7-9 and TRBJ2-7; confidence is insufficient to name the D gene. The sequenced sample was blood, either unsorted or a sorted T cell fraction (not recorded which). The origin of this receptor is a male donor with ankylosing spondylitis. The sequence in DNA is TGTGCCAGCAGCGGGTATCACGAGCAGTACTTC. Translation gives CASSGYHEQYF. With the rest looked up from the reference TRBV7-9 and TRBJ2-7 genes rather than sequenced, the full variable domain is DTGVSQNPRHKITKRGQNVTFRCDPISEHNRLYWYRQTLGQGPEFLTYFQNEAQLEKSRLLSDRFSAERPKGSFSTLEIQRTEQGDSAMYLCASSGYHEQYFGPGTRLTVT.